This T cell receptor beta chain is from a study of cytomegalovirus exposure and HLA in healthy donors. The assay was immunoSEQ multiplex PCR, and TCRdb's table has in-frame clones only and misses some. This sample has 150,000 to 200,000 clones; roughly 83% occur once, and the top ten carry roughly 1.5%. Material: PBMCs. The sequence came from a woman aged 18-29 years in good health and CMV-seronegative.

The CDR3 spells CASSQSLDRDYEQYF. CDR3 DNA: TGTGCCAGCAGCCAATCTCTGGACAGGGACTACGAGCAGTACTTC. The chain employs TRBV14 and TRBJ2-7; TRBD1 agrees at 8 bases. Germline V gene lookup returns CDR1 SGHDN and CDR2 FVKESK. The trim removed 2 bases at V and 3 bases at J, leaving 6 bases unmatched. The CDR3 is made up of 15 amino acids.